The source of this T cell receptor (beta chain) is a study of response to subunit inactivated influenza vaccine. The germline V and J ends were trimmed by 2 bases and 2 bases, with 12 bases remaining between them. CDR1 is SNHLY, CDR2 FYNNEI, per germline. The CDR3 loop spans 15 amino acids. TCRdb processed the RT-PCR reads anew with MiXCR; each CDR3 protein has one entry. In the table there are roughly 540,000 distinct CDR3 sequences, roughly 23% of which are singletons. This clonotype was picked up one time. These data were also filed under a second study, of T cells expressing NK-cell markers. As reported in that work: The TCR beta cDNA came from 5'RACE template switching with UMIs. Whether expanded NKG2C+ T cell clones recognized HCMV stayed uncertain.

The chain has TRBV2 and TRBJ2-5; D gene uncertain. The material sequenced was CD4+ T cells sorted from PBMCs, taken approximately 12 days after vaccination. The receptor comes from a man aged 50 to 60 who received an inactivated influenza vaccine. CDR3 loop: CASSETALPQETQYF. Written as DNA, the CDR3 is TGTGCCAGCAGTGAAACGGCCCTGCCTCAAGAGACCCAGTACTTC. The variable domain in full, with the rest retrieved from reference TRBV2 and TRBJ2-5, is EPEVTQTPSHQVTQMGQEVILRCVPISNHLYFYWYRQILGQKVEFLVSFYNNEISEKSEIFDDQFSVERPDGSNFTLKIRSTKLEDSAMYFCASSETALPQETQYFGPGTRLLVL.